The next 25 T cell receptor beta chains were all read from a single sample in a study of blood T cell repertoires in COVID-19 (dated by TCRdb to 2018 to 2021). Receptor amplification or capture employed the immunoSEQ multiplex PCR assay. TCRdb obtained this table from immuneACCESS and retained in-frame rearrangements with V and J assigned. These tables miss some clones; where compared with another copy, unresolved V genes account for less than half of the shortfall, and the remainder is unexplained. The sample has about 280,000 clones on record, 88% of them singletons. About 10% of the sample rests with the top ten. Specimen: peripheral blood. The receptor set was obtained from a woman aged 25 to 45 with COVID-19, enrolled during active disease.

This rearrangement joins TRBV24-1 to TRBJ2-1, with 9 bases that match TRBD1. CDR3 length: 15 amino acids. Germline-derived CDR1 and CDR2 are KGHDR and SFDVKD. V was clipped by 4 bases and J by 1 base; unmatched bases: 1. This CDR3 reads CATSEGQGSYNEQFF. CDR3 nucleotides: TGTGCCACCAGTGAAGGACAGGGGTCCTACAATGAGCAGTTCTTC.

The V and J genes are TRBV9 and TRBJ2-1; D gene ambiguous. The V end was cut by 0 bases, the J end by 2 bases, with 9 bases between. The CDR3 length is 15 residues. The V gene's germline CDR1 is SGDLS and CDR2 YYNGEE. The DNA for the CDR3 is TGTGCCAGCAGCGTAGAGACACAAACCTACAATGAGCAGTTCTTC. The encoded protein is CASSVETQTYNEQFF.

The CDR3 coding sequence is TGTGCCAGCAGCCCAGTTGGCAGGGTAGGCGAGCAGTACTTC. It is translated as CASSPVGRVGEQYF. J is TRBJ2-7 and V is TRBV7-8, with D perhaps TRBD1 (5 bases). CDR3 size: 14 residues. The V and J ends lost 5 bases and 6 bases respectively, with 17 bases between them. Germline CDR1 is SGHVS and CDR2 is FQNEAQ. Filled out from reference TRBV7-8 and TRBJ2-7, the complete variable domain reads GAGVSQSPRYKVAKRGQDVALRCDPISGHVSLFWYQQALGQGPEFLTYFQNEAQLDKSGLPSDRFFAERPEGSVSTLKIQRTQQEDSAVYLCASSPVGRVGEQYFGPGTRLTVT.

The chain carries TRBV7-2 and TRBJ1-1; D may be TRBD1 (5 bases). Germline assignment: CDR1 SGHTA and CDR2 FQGNSA. The germline V and J ends were trimmed by 1 base and 4 bases, with 13 bases remaining between them. CDR3 length equals 15 residues. In nucleotides, the CDR3 is TGTGCCAGCAGCTTAGTGGGGGGTGGTGGCACTGAAGCTTTCTTT. Translated, it gives CASSLVGGGGTEAFF.

This clone was detected once. The gene calls are TRBV18 and TRBJ2-7; 8 bases line up with TRBD1. V trimming: 3 bases; J trimming: 0 bases; junction bases outside the gene matches: 7. CDR1 is KGHSH and CDR2 is LQKENI in the germline V gene. The CDR3 has 16 residues. This CDR3 reads CASSPLDRGPSYEQYF. CDR3 nucleotide sequence: TGTGCCAGCTCACCTCTAGACAGGGGTCCCTCCTACGAGCAGTACTTC.

The chain joins TRBV18 to TRBJ1-2, with 9 bases that match TRBD1. This CDR3 has 14 residues. Per the germline V gene, CDR1 is KGHSH and CDR2 is LQKENI. Losses at the gene ends were 3 bases for V and 8 bases for J; bases not matched to a gene: 7. The CDR3 reads CASSPVRQGDGYTF. The DNA for the CDR3 is TGTGCCAGCTCACCCGTCCGACAGGGGGACGGCTACACCTTC.

Worth noting for this clone: A read error may account for a junction end that differs from germline. CDR3 sequence (DNA): TGTGCCAGCGGCCATGGGGCCGGGTGGGACTTC. Amino acids: CASGHGAGWDF. The gene calls are TRBV6-2 or TRBV6-3 and TRBJ2-7; TRBD1 is a possible D gene (5 bases). This CDR3 has 11 amino acids. Germline values: CDR1 MNHEY, CDR2 SVGEGT.

The J gene is TRBJ1-2, the V gene TRBV30; TRBD1 is a possible D gene (5 bases). V was cut by 3 bases and J by 8 bases, with 19 bases left in between. CDR3 length equals 14 residues. CDR1 and CDR2 (germline): GTSNPN, SVGIG (reference sequence). The CDR3, as DNA: TGTGCCTGGAGCGGGTCCAGGGTAGATGGAGGCTACACCTTC. Translated, it gives CAWSGSRVDGGYTF.

This chain uses TRBV11-2 with TRBJ2-7; D uncertain. The germline gives CDR1 SGHAT, CDR2 FQNNGV. V dropped 5 bases and J dropped 5 bases, with 13 bases sitting between them. The CDR3 is made up of 13 amino acids. The chain's CDR3 is CASSRATHHEQYF. Written as DNA, the CDR3 is TGTGCCAGCAGCCGCGCGACTCACCACGAGCAGTACTTC.

This clone was recorded once. Here the CDR3 reads CASSPADRYYEQYF. CDR3 sequence (DNA): TGTGCCAGCAGCCCTGCGGACAGATACTACGAGCAGTACTTC. This sequence joins TRBV5-6 and TRBJ2-7; the D gene is possibly TRBD1 (6 bases). The CDR3 loop spans 14 amino acids. Germline CDR1 is SGHDT and CDR2 is YYEEEE. V shed 4 bases and J shed 3 bases, with 14 bases lying between them.

The rearrangement joins TRBV7-2 to TRBJ2-7; TRBD2 might be the D (6 bases). In germline, CDR1 is SGHTA, CDR2 FQGNSA. This CDR3 has 14 amino acids. Trimming removed 2 bases at V and 4 bases at J, with 12 bases between. In DNA, the CDR3 is TGTGCCAGCAGCTTAAAGTCCAGCGGGTACGAGCAGTACTTC. Encoded protein: CASSLKSSGYEQYF.

The V gene is TRBV6-5, the J gene TRBJ1-5, with TRBD1 as a possible D gene (5 bases). Germline loops: CDR1 MNHEY, CDR2 SVGAGI. V was shortened by 2 bases and J by 4 bases, with 9 bases between the two germline ends. This CDR3 is built from 14 residues. For the CDR3, the DNA is TGTGCCAGCAGTTACCAGGCAGGGAATCAGCCCCAGCATTTT. It translates to CASSYQAGNQPQHF.

The chain uses TRBV24-1 and TRBJ2-3; 9 bases align to TRBD2. The V and J ends lost 5 bases and 6 bases, in that order; junction bases with no gene match: 8. The CDR3 covers 15 residues. Germline CDR1 reads KGHDR; CDR2 reads SFDVKD. The CDR3 here is CATSAQSSGEDTQYF. In nucleotides, the CDR3 is TGTGCCACCAGTGCCCAATCTAGCGGGGAGGATACGCAGTATTTT.

The J gene is TRBJ1-3, the V gene TRBV5-5; D is perhaps TRBD1 (5 bases). The CDR3 has 16 amino acids. Looked up from germline, CDR1 is SGHKS and CDR2 is YYEKEE (reference sequence). V was trimmed by 0 bases and J by 1 base, leaving 11 bases between them. The CDR3 protein is CASSLVTGLSGNTIYF. CDR3 coding DNA: TGTGCCAGCAGCTTGGTAACAGGCCTATCTGGAAACACCATATATTTT.

This chain links TRBV6-5 with TRBJ2-7; 8 bases are shared with TRBD1. This CDR3 is 15 amino acids long. Germline trimming cut 0 bases from V and 4 bases from J; bases unmatched to any gene: 5. CDR1 MNHEY and CDR2 SVGAGI come from the germline V gene. The CDR3: CASSYSFQGAYEQYF. In DNA form, the CDR3 reads TGTGCCAGCAGTTACTCTTTCCAGGGGGCGTACGAGCAGTACTTC.

The chain combines TRBV3-1 (or the pseudogene TRBV3-2) with TRBJ2-7; a weak D match, TRBD2 (7 bases). The CDR3 is made up of 16 amino acids. Germline loops: CDR1 LGHDT, CDR2 YNNKEL (reference sequence). Trimming left V 2 bases short and J 3 bases short, with 17 bases between. CDR3 sequence: CASSQSGGGSFYEQYF. The DNA of the CDR3 is TGTGCCAGCAGCCAAAGTGGGGGCGGGAGTTTCTACGAGCAGTACTTC.

The genes are TRBV21-1 and TRBJ2-2; no check of the table's D call, TRBD1, against the DNA was made. TRBV21-1 is termed a pseudogene. There are 13 residues in the CDR3. CDR3 region: CASNLGQAGELFF. The CDR3 DNA reads as TGTGCCAGCAACTTAGGACAGGCCGGGGAGCTGTTTTTT.

Concerning this clone: A read error may account for a junction end that differs from germline. This chain's CDR3 is CATRRGQGYGYTF. The CDR3 bases are TGTGCCACCAGGAGAGGCCAGGGCTATGGCTACACCTTC. The chain uses TRBV15 and TRBJ1-2, with D perhaps TRBD1 (5 bases). The CDR3 is 13 amino acids. Germline-derived CDR1 and CDR2 are LNHNV and YYDKDF (reference sequence).

For this clone: The sample has other DNA sequences that encode this CDR3 too. The gene calls are TRBV6-5 and TRBJ1-1, with TRBD1 matching over 9 bases. V lost 5 bases, J lost 0 bases, and 1 base stayed unmatched. The CDR3 has 14 residues. CDR1 is MNHEY and CDR2 is SVGAGI in the germline V gene. The CDR3 sequence is CASSRDRVNTEAFF. DNA for the CDR3: TGTGCCAGCAGTAGGGACAGGGTGAACACTGAAGCTTTCTTT.

The rearrangement links TRBV28 to TRBJ1-1; 9 bases fit TRBD1. Germline CDR1 is MDHEN and CDR2 is SYDVKM. The CDR3 has 15 residues. The V and J ends lost 7 bases and 4 bases, in that order; junction bases with no gene match: 10. CDR3 nucleotide sequence: TGTGCCAGCATACCCCCCCGGACAGGGGCCACTGAAGCTTTCTTT. It codes for CASIPPRTGATEAFF.

The V call is TRBV28, the J call TRBJ1-5; no firm D call. Germline V CDR1 and CDR2: MDHEN, SYDVKM. Between the trimmed V and J ends, which lost 6 bases and 7 bases, there was a span of 19 bases. The CDR3 extends over 15 amino acids. The CDR3 DNA sequence: TGTGCCAGCAGCATAGCAGCGTACCCGATGCAGCCCCAGCATTTT. This codes for CASSIAAYPMQPQHF.

The V and J genes are TRBV18 and TRBJ2-5, with a possible D match to TRBD2 (5 bases). Trimming stripped 2 bases from V and 5 bases from J, with 12 bases between. Germline CDR1 and CDR2: KGHSH and LQKENI. The CDR3 totals 14 residues. The CDR3 nucleotides are TGTGCCAGCTCACCAATGAGGGCGAGGGAGACCCAGTACTTC. Its translation is CASSPMRARETQYF.

The V and J genes are TRBV7-2 and TRBJ2-7; D may be TRBD1 (5 bases). CDR3 length: 16 residues. In germline, CDR1 is SGHTA, CDR2 FQGNSA. V was shortened by 1 base and J by 7 bases, with 20 bases between the two germline ends. The CDR3 sequence: CASSLEGLGLVNEQYF. The CDR3 DNA follows: TGTGCCAGCAGCTTAGAGGGGTTAGGGCTAGTGAATGAGCAGTACTTC.

The rearrangement uses TRBV15 and TRBJ1-2; unclear D gene. Germline lookup yields CDR1 LNHNV and CDR2 YYDKDF (reference sequence). The CDR3 runs 13 residues. The V and J ends lost 1 base and 5 bases respectively, with 8 bases between them. The CDR3, as DNA: TGTGCCACCAGCAGAGGACAAATATATGGCTACACCTTC. Translated: CATSRGQIYGYTF. The whole variable domain, remainder taken from reference TRBV15 and TRBJ1-2, is DAMVIQNPRYQVTQFGKPVTLSCSQTLNHNVMYWYQQKSSQAPKLLFHYYDKDFNNEADTPDNFQSRRPNTSFCFLDIRSPGLGDTAMYLCATSRGQIYGYTFGSGTRLTVV.

This chain links TRBV3-1 (or the pseudogene TRBV3-2) with TRBJ2-5; 9 bases agree with TRBD1. Germline loops: CDR1 LGHDT, CDR2 YNNKEL (reference sequence). With 3 bases clipped from V and 3 bases from J, the junction kept 2 bases outside the gene matches. This CDR3 comprises 14 residues. The CDR3 is CASSQRTGEETQYF. CDR3 bases: TGTGCCAGCAGCCAGAGGACAGGGGAAGAGACCCAGTACTTC.